This entry features one T cell receptor beta chain sequence. Germline V lookup: CDR1 LNHDA, CDR2 SQIVND (reference sequence). This CDR3 region has 14 residues. V lost 5 bases and J lost 8, with 18 bases in between. Per the original data handling: Counts of nucleated cells, estimated from reference gene primer amplification, were obtained. Sequenced by immunoSEQ multiplex PCR; TCRdb stores in-frame clones only, minus some. V, J and clone size are those of that table, while D and trimming were read from the DNA. The table lists 310,000 or so clones, 65% to 85% of them singletons, with roughly 1.1% in the top ten. The sample originates from a study of blood T cell repertoires in COVID-19. Study at large: Donors in the United States, Italy and Spain gave samples during acute or convalescent COVID-19. T cells, B-cell-depleted T cells, or PBMCs provided the cDNA or gDNA that served as material.

Sequenced material: peripheral blood. The TCR originated in a woman in her forties or fifties with acute or convalescent COVID-19. The rearrangement uses TRBV19 and TRBJ1-2, with D maybe TRBD1 (6 bases). CDR3 in DNA: TGTGCCAGTAGTCCCTTGGGGGCCCTATGGGGCTACACCTTC. It encodes CASSPLGALWGYTF.